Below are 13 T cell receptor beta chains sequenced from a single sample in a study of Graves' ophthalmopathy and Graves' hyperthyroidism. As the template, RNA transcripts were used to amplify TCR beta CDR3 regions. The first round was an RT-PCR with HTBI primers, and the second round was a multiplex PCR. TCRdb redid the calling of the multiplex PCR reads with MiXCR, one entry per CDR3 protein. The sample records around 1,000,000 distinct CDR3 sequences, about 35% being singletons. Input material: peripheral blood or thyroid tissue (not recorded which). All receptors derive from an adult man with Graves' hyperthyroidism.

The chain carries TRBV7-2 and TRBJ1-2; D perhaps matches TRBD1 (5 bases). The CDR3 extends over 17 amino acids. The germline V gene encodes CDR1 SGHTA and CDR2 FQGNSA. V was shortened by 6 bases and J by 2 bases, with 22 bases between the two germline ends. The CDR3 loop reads CASSLTWDPSRNYGYTF. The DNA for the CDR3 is TGTGCCAGCAGTCTTACTTGGGACCCCTCTCGAAACTATGGCTACACCTTC.

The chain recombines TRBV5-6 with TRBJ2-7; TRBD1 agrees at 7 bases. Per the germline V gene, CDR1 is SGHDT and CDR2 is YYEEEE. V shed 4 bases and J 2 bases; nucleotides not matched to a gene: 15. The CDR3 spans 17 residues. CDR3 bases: TGTGCCAGCAGCAAAATGATTGACAGGGTGGCTCCCTACGAGCAGTACTTC. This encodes CASSKMIDRVAPYEQYF.

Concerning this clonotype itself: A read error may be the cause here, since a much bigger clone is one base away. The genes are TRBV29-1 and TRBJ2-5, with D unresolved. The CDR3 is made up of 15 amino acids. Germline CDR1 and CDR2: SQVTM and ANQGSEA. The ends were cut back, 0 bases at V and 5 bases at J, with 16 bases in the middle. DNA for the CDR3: TGCAGCGTTGAAGAAAAGGTGGGCCCCCGGGAGACCCAGTACTTC. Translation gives CSVEEKVGPRETQYF. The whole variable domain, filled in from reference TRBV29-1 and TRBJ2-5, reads SAVISQKPSRDICQRGTSLTIQCQVDSQVTMMFWYRQQPGQSLTLIATANQGSEATYESGFVIDKFPISRPNLTFSTLTVSNMSPEDSSIYLCSVEEKVGPRETQYFGPGTRLLVL.

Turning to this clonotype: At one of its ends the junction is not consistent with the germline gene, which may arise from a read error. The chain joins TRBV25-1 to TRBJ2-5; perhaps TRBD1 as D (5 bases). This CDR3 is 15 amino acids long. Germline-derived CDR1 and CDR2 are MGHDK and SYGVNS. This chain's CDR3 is CACSAPMTAQETQYF. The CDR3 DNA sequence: TGTGCCTGCAGTGCTCCGATGACAGCGCAAGAGACCCAGTACTTC.

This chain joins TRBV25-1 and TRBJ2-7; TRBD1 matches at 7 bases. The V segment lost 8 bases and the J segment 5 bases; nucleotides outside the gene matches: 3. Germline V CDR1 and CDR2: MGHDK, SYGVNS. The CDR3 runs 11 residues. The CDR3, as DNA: TGTGCCAGCGGGACAGCGCACGAGCAGTACTTC. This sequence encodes CASGTAHEQYF.

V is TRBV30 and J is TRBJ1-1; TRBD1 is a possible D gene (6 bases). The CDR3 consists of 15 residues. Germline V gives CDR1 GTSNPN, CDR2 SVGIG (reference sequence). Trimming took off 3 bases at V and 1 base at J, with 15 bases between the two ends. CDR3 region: CAWSPQGIRNTEAFF. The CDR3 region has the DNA TGTGCCTGGAGCCCACAGGGAATCAGGAACACTGAAGCTTTCTTT. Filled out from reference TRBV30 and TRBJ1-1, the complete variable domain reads SQTIHQWPATLVQPVGSPLSLECTVEGTSNPNLYWYRQAAGRGLQLLFYSVGIGQISSEVPQNLSASRPQDRQFILSSKKLLLSDSGFYLCAWSPQGIRNTEAFFGQGTRLTVV.

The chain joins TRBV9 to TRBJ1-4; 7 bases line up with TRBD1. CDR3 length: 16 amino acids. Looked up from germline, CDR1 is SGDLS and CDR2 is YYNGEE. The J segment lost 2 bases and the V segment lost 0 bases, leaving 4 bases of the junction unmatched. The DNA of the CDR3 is TGTGCCAGCAGCGTAGGAGGGGGCAAGACTAATGAAAAACTGTTTTTT. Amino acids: CASSVGGGKTNEKLFF.

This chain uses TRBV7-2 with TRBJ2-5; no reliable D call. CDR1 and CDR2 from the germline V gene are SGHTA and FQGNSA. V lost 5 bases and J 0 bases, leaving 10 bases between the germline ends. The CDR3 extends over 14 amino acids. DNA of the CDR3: TGTGCCAGCAGCCTTAACGGGTACCAAGAGACCCAGTACTTC. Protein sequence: CASSLNGYQETQYF.

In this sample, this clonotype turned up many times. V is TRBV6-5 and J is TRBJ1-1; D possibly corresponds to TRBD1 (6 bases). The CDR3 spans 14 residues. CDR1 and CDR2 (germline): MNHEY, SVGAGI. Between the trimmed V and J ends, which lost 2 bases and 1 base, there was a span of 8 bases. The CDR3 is CASSYAGANTEAFF. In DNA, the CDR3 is TGTGCCAGCAGTTACGCAGGGGCGAACACTGAAGCTTTCTTT.

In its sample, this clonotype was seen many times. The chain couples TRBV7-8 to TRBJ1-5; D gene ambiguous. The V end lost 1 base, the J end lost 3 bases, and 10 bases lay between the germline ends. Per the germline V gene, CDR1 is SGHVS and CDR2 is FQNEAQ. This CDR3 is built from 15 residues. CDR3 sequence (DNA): TGTGCCAGCAGCTTAGAAAACAGCCACAATCAGCCCCAGCATTTT. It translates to CASSLENSHNQPQHF. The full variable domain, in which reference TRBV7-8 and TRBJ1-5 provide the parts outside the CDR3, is GAGVSQSPRYKVAKRGQDVALRCDPISGHVSLFWYQQALGQGPEFLTYFQNEAQLDKSGLPSDRFFAERPEGSVSTLKIQRTQQEDSAVYLCASSLENSHNQPQHFGDGTRLSIL.

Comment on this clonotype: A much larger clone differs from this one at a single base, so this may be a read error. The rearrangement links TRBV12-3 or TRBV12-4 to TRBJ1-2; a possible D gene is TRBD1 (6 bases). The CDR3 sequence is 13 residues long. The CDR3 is CANSSRQEYGYTF. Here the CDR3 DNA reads TGTGCCAACAGTTCTCGACAGGAGTATGGCTACACCTTC.

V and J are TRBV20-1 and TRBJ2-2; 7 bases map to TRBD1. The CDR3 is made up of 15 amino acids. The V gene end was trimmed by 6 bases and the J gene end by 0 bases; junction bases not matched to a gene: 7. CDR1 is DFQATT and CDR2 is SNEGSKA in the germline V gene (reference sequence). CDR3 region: CSAPPGTANTGELFF. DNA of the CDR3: TGCAGTGCACCCCCCGGGACAGCGAACACCGGGGAGCTGTTTTTT.

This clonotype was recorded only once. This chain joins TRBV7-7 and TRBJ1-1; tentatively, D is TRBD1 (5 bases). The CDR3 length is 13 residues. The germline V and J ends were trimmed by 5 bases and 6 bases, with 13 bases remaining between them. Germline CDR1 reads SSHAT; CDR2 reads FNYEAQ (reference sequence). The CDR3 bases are TGTGCCAGCAGCCATAGCGGGGGGGCTGAAGCTTTCTTT. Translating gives CASSHSGGAEAFF.